Listed here are 27 T cell receptor beta chains from one sample, sequenced in a study of T-cell reconstitution after alpha-beta-depleted transplantation in children. Library preparation (for TCRbeta) was performed with unique molecular identifiers. Via MiXCR, TCRdb re-called the PCR reads, giving one row per CDR3 protein. Of around 400,000 distinct CDR3 sequences listed, around 21% are singletons. This specimen was PBMCs from the stem cell graft donor, taken from the stem cell graft. The source of these receptors is a human donor who donated a stem cell graft to a child with acute myeloid leukemia.

This clonotype has only a few counts. The chain recombines TRBV7-8 with TRBJ2-1, with D tentatively TRBD1 (6 bases). Looked up from germline, CDR1 is SGHVS and CDR2 is FQNEAQ. Trimming left V 2 bases short and J 7 bases short, with 12 bases between. This CDR3 region has 14 residues. Here the CDR3 DNA reads TGTGCCAGCAGCTTAAATCTCAGGGGAAATGAGCAGTTCTTC. Protein product: CASSLNLRGNEQFF.

The count of this clonotype is one. This chain joins TRBV7-6 and TRBJ2-1; no firm D call. Germline assignment: CDR1 SGHVS and CDR2 FNYEAQ. Deletions cut 1 base from V and 0 bases from J, with 13 bases between. The CDR3 totals 17 residues. CDR3 in amino acids: CASSLESGLGSYNEQFF. The CDR3 DNA reads as TGTGCCAGCAGCTTAGAATCGGGCCTTGGCTCCTACAATGAGCAGTTCTTC. Filled out from reference TRBV7-6 and TRBJ2-1, the complete variable domain reads GAGVSQSPRYKVTKRGQDVALRCDPISGHVSLYWYRQALGQGPEFLTYFNYEAQQDKSGLPNDRFSAERPEGSISTLTIQRTEQRDSAMYRCASSLESGLGSYNEQFFGPGTRLTVL.

The table lists this clonotype with many counts. CDR3 DNA sequence: TGTGCCAGCAGTGAGACAGCTGGTGTGATGAATCGCCTGTTCTTC. Translated: CASSETAGVMNRLFF. The V call is TRBV2, the J call TRBJ2-1; TRBD1 might be the D (5 bases). The CDR3 extends over 15 amino acids. The V gene's germline CDR1 is SNHLY and CDR2 FYNNEI. The V gene lost 3 bases and the J gene lost 15 bases, with 24 bases spanning the gap.

This clonotype was seen a few times. CDR3 amino acids: CASSLGYGGTYNEQFF. CDR3 in DNA: TGTGCCAGCAGCTTAGGGTATGGCGGAACCTACAATGAGCAGTTCTTC. V and J are TRBV7-3 and TRBJ2-1; D remains unclear. This CDR3 contains 16 residues. Germline CDR1 SGHTA, CDR2 FQGTGA. V shed 2 bases and J shed 2 bases, with 13 bases lying between them.

The chain links TRBV5-1 to TRBJ2-3; 12 nucleotides match TRBD2. Germline CDR1 SGHRS, CDR2 YFSETQ. The CDR3 is 20 amino acids. V was clipped by 2 bases and J by 2 bases; unmatched bases: 15. The CDR3, as DNA: TGCGCCAGCAGCTTCCTACTAGCGGGAGGCCTCACCTCGACCACAGATACGCAGTATTTT. It translates to CASSFLLAGGLTSTTDTQYF.

This chain connects TRBV7-2 to TRBJ1-2, with D tentatively TRBD1 (6 bases). The CDR3 is made up of 13 amino acids. V was cut by 5 bases and J by 4 bases, with 11 bases left in between. The germline gives CDR1 SGHTA, CDR2 FQGNSA. In DNA, the CDR3 is TGTGCCAGCAGCCCCAAGGGGGGCTATGGCTACACCTTC. Translating it yields CASSPKGGYGYTF. Looking up the rest from reference TRBV7-2 and TRBJ1-2 gives the full variable domain: GAGVSQSPSNKVTEKGKDVELRCDPISGHTALYWYRQSLGQGLEFLIYFQGNSAPDKSGLPSDRFSAERTGGSVSTLTIQRTQQEDSAVYLCASSPKGGYGYTFGSGTRLTVV.

The chain links TRBV28 to TRBJ1-5, with D maybe TRBD1 (5 bases). CDR3 length: 15 amino acids. V shed 5 bases and J shed 6 bases, with 17 bases lying between them. Per the germline V gene, CDR1 is MDHEN and CDR2 is SYDVKM. DNA of the CDR3: TGTGCCAGCAGTCCGCGTGGGGGGGGGAGTCAGCCCCAGCATTTT. Its protein is CASSPRGGGSQPQHF.

The V gene is TRBV5-1, the J gene TRBJ2-7, with TRBD1 matching 10 bases. CDR3 length equals 17 residues. J was trimmed by 3 bases and V by 0 bases; bases with no gene match: 9. CDR1 is SGHRS and CDR2 is YFSETQ in the germline V gene. DNA for the CDR3: TGCGCCAGCAGCTTGGGGGTAACCAGGACAGGGGGCTACGAGCAGTACTTC. The encoded protein is CASSLGVTRTGGYEQYF.

This clonotype was counted between two and nine times. The chain couples TRBV9 to TRBJ2-3; the match to TRBD2 covers 7 bases. The germline gives CDR1 SGDLS, CDR2 YYNGEE. V shed 4 bases and J 2 bases; nucleotides not matched to a gene: 10. The CDR3 runs 16 residues. DNA of the CDR3: TGTGCCAGCAGCCCCGTTGGGGGGGACTCCACAGATACGCAGTATTTT. Its protein product is CASSPVGGDSTDTQYF. Variable domain in full (rest from reference TRBV9 and TRBJ2-3): DSGVTQTPKHLITATGQRVTLRCSPRSGDLSVYWYQQSLDQGLQFLIQYYNGEERAKGNILERFSAQQFPDLHSELNLSSLELGDSALYFCASSPVGGDSTDTQYFGPGTRLTVL.

V and J are TRBV12-3 or TRBV12-4 and TRBJ2-5; tentatively, D is TRBD2 (7 bases). This CDR3 has 14 residues. Trimming took off 5 bases at V and 7 bases at J, with 17 bases between the two ends. CDR3 sequence (DNA): TGTGCCAGCAGTGGGAGGGGGGGGGTTGGGACCCAGTACTTC. It encodes CASSGRGGVGTQYF.

This clonotype was observed at least ten times. The chain uses TRBV12-3 or TRBV12-4 and TRBJ2-3; tentatively, D is TRBD1 (6 bases). V lost 8 bases to trimming and J lost 6 bases, with 24 bases between them. CDR3 size: 16 residues. The CDR3 sequence: CASFSTPADSVDTQYF. CDR3 DNA sequence: TGTGCCAGCTTTTCGACCCCAGCGGACAGTGTCGATACGCAGTATTTT.

CDR3 in amino acids: CATSREGHFNQPQHF. For the CDR3, the DNA is TGTGCCACCAGCAGAGAGGGACATTTCAATCAGCCCCAGCATTTT. This chain uses TRBV15 with TRBJ1-5, with D perhaps TRBD1 (6 bases). CDR3 length: 15 amino acids. The germline gives CDR1 LNHNV, CDR2 YYDKDF (reference sequence). The V gene lost 0 bases and the J gene lost 3 bases, with 9 bases spanning the gap. The variable domain in full, completed from reference TRBV15 and TRBJ1-5, reads DAMVIQNPRYQVTQFGKPVTLSCSQTLNHNVMYWYQQKSSQAPKLLFHYYDKDFNNEADTPDNFQSRRPNTSFCFLDIRSPGLGDTAMYLCATSREGHFNQPQHFGDGTRLSIL.

At least ten counts were recorded for this clonotype. The chain has TRBV10-1 and TRBJ2-3; D gene unclear. The CDR3 spans 15 residues. The V gene lost 0 bases and the J gene lost 2 bases, with 9 bases spanning the gap. CDR1 and CDR2 from the germline V gene are WNHNN and SYGVQD (reference sequence). The DNA of the CDR3 is TGCGCCAGCAGTGAGTCAACAGTCAACACAGATACGCAGTATTTT. Its protein product is CASSESTVNTDTQYF.

J is TRBJ2-7 and V is TRBV28, with D hard to call. The CDR3 totals 12 residues. Per germline, CDR1 MDHEN and CDR2 SYDVKM. V dropped 5 bases and J dropped 4 bases, with 9 bases sitting between them. CDR3 loop: CASSVLGYEQYF. The CDR3 region has the DNA TGTGCCAGCAGTGTCCTGGGTTACGAGCAGTACTTC.

J is TRBJ1-6 and V is TRBV18, with 7 nucleotides matching TRBD1. The CDR3 is made up of 15 amino acids. The junction had 4 bases not matched to a gene; V was cut back by 3 bases and J by 5 bases. Germline assignment: CDR1 KGHSH and CDR2 LQKENI. This CDR3 reads CASSPGQDNNSPLHF. CDR3 DNA: TGTGCCAGCTCACCTGGACAGGACAATAATTCACCCCTCCACTTT.

This clonotype has just a few counts. The chain carries TRBV13 and TRBJ2-4; D may match TRBD1 or TRBD2 (5 bases each). Trimming cost V 3 bases and J 7 bases, with 10 bases left between them. CDR1 is PRHDT and CDR2 is FYEKMQ in the germline V gene (reference sequence). This CDR3 comprises 13 residues. The CDR3 coding sequence is TGTGCCAGCAGCTTCCAGGGCGGGAACATTCAGTACTTC. Protein sequence: CASSFQGGNIQYF.

This clonotype was observed a few times. The chain uses TRBV12-3 or TRBV12-4 and TRBJ2-7; D is unresolved. This CDR3 comprises 12 residues. The V and J ends lost 3 bases and 3 bases respectively, with 6 bases between them. The CDR3 here is CASSFRFYEQYF. CDR3 DNA sequence: TGTGCCAGCAGTTTTAGGTTCTACGAGCAGTACTTC.

CDR3 sequence: CASSEALAGEVHEQYF. The CDR3 DNA sequence: TGTGCCAGCAGTGAAGCCCTAGCGGGAGAGGTCCACGAGCAGTACTTC. This rearrangement joins TRBV2 to TRBJ2-7, with TRBD2 matching over 10 bases. V dropped 0 bases and J dropped 5; count of bases not matched to a gene: 7. CDR1 is SNHLY and CDR2 is FYNNEI in the germline V gene. CDR3 length equals 16 residues.

This clonotype turned up a few times. J is TRBJ2-2 and V is TRBV20-1, with 12 positions matching TRBD1. Germline values: CDR1 DFQATT, CDR2 SNEGSKA (reference sequence). The CDR3 is made up of 15 amino acids. J gave up 7 bases and V 6 bases, and 9 bases lay outside the gene matches. The CDR3 loop reads CSAPRDRGLVGELFF. The CDR3 DNA sequence: TGCAGTGCGCCAAGGGACAGGGGGCTGGTCGGGGAGCTGTTTTTT.

This clonotype was seen a handful of times. V and J are TRBV9 and TRBJ2-5, with D unclear. V lost 0 bases and J 1 base, leaving 4 bases between the germline ends. Looked up from germline, CDR1 is SGDLS and CDR2 is YYNGEE. CDR3 length equals 13 residues. CDR3 in amino acids: CASSVDVQETQYF. In DNA form, the CDR3 reads TGTGCCAGCAGCGTAGATGTCCAAGAGACCCAGTACTTC.

There are a few counts of this clonotype. The chain carries TRBV20-1 and TRBJ2-3; the match to TRBD2 covers 7 bases. Trimming took 0 bases from V and 6 from J; bases not matched to a gene: 12. This CDR3 is 16 amino acids long. Looked up from germline, CDR1 is DFQATT and CDR2 is SNEGSKA (reference sequence). CDR3 residues: CSARDPRREIADTQYF. The CDR3 DNA follows: TGCAGTGCTAGAGATCCCCGGCGGGAGATTGCCGATACGCAGTATTTT.

This clonotype has only a few counts. The chain recombines TRBV12-3 or TRBV12-4 with TRBJ1-2; TRBD1 agrees at 11 bases. J was trimmed by 8 bases and V by 7 bases; bases with no gene match: 9. There are 14 residues in the CDR3. CDR3 bases: TGTGCCAGCAACCCCCTTGGGACAGGGGGAGGCTACACCTTC. The encoded protein is CASNPLGTGGGYTF.

This clonotype was seen more than once but under ten times. V gene TRBV25-1 combines with J gene TRBJ1-5, with a possible D match to TRBD1 (5 bases). This CDR3 is 13 amino acids long. CDR1 and CDR2 from the germline V gene are MGHDK and SYGVNS. V was pared by 6 bases and J by 7 bases, with 13 bases between. The CDR3 here is CASSARAGQPQHF. The CDR3 DNA is TGTGCCAGCAGCGCCAGGGCCGGCCAGCCCCAGCATTTT.

This clonotype was detected ten times or more. This chain connects TRBV18 to TRBJ2-3; D unclear. The CDR3 is made up of 15 amino acids. Germline V lookup: CDR1 KGHSH, CDR2 LQKENI. V shed 6 bases and J shed 5 bases, with 18 bases lying between them. CDR3 nucleotide sequence: TGTGCCAGCTCTGACCGGGCCGCGAGAGGAGATACGCAGTATTTT. This gives the protein CASSDRAARGDTQYF.

This clonotype appeared many times. The V gene is TRBV18, the J gene TRBJ2-1; TRBD2 matches at 7 bases. There are 15 residues in the CDR3. Germline V CDR1 and CDR2: KGHSH, LQKENI. V lost 2 bases, J lost 0 bases, and 1 base stayed unmatched. CDR3 DNA sequence: TGTGCCAGCTCACCAAAGCGGGACTCCTACAATGAGCAGTTCTTC. Protein sequence: CASSPKRDSYNEQFF.

Regarding this clonotype: Likely a read error: the CDR3 ends without its conserved phenylalanine or tryptophan. The V gene is TRBV7-6, the J gene TRBJ2-1; 8 nucleotides match TRBD1. CDR3 length equals 16 residues. CDR1 and CDR2 from the germline V gene are SGHVS and FNYEAQ. After removal of 5 bases from V and 0 bases from J, the junction contained 6 bases not matched to a gene. CDR3 nucleotide sequence: TGTGCCAGCAGCCAAACAGGGGGTTCCTCCTACAATGAGCAGTTCTAC. This translates into CASSQTGGSSYNEQFY.

The chain combines TRBV20-1 with TRBJ2-3; no clear D gene. Germline V gene sequence: CDR1 DFQATT, CDR2 SNEGSKA (reference sequence). V was pared by 0 bases and J by 6 bases, with 4 bases between. The CDR3 extends over 11 amino acids. CDR3 nucleotides: TGCAGTGCTAGAGATTGGGATACGCAGTATTTT. Translation gives CSARDWDTQYF.